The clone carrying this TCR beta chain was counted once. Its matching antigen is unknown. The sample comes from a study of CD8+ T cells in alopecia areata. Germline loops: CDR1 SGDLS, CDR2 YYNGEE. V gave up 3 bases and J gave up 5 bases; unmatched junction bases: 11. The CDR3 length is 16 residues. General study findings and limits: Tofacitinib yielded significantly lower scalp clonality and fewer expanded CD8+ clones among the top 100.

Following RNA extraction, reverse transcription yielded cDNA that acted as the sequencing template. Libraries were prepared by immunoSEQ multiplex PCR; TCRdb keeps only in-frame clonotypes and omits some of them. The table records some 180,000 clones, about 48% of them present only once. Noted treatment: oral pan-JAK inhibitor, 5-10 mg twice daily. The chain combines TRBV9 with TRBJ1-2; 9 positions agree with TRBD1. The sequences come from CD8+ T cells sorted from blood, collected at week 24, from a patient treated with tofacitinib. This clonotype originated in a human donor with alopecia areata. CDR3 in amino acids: CASSGFTGQGGYGYTF. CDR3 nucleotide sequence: TGTGCCAGCAGCGGCTTCACGGGACAGGGAGGTTATGGCTACACCTTC.